The present T cell receptor (beta chain) was sequenced within a study of T cells after yellow fever vaccination. Findings of the study overall: Any FACS-sorted repertoire could hold abundant clonotypes that contaminate it from the bulk population.

Trimming removed 4 bases from V and 7 bases from J; junction bases left unmatched: 13. Germline loops: CDR1 MNHEY, CDR2 SVGAGI. This CDR3 spans 17 amino acids. As concerns this clonotype: Its matching antigen is unknown.

TCRdb reprocessed the 5' RACE reads with MiXCR, giving one entry per CDR3 protein. The table includes 450,000 to 550,000 distinct CDR3 sequences, over 15% detected once. The material sequenced was PBMCs, taken 15 days after the yellow fever booster vaccination. The chain couples TRBV6-5 to TRBJ2-1, with 10 positions matching TRBD2. This TCR was recovered from a man aged 25-45 years who received the YFV17D yellow fever vaccine. The CDR3: CASSSSWTSGSINEQFF. DNA of the CDR3: TGTGCCAGCAGTTCCTCTTGGACTAGCGGCTCCATTAATGAGCAGTTCTTC.